The 20 T cell receptor beta chains below come from one sample, sequenced in a study of tumor-infiltrating lymphocytes in primary liver carcinoma. Alongside blood RNA obtained from unsorted whole blood, germline DNA was also extracted. TCR beta cDNA was reverse-transcribed from about 500 ng of total RNA. The reaction used a constant-region primer and ProtoScript II reverse transcriptase. Modified slightly, ARM-PCR produced TCR beta libraries over three nested multiplex PCR rounds. The first two PCR rounds used TRBV1-TRBV30 primers with a Cbeta primer, 9 to 11 cycles each. TCRdb fed the multiplex PCR reads into MiXCR, producing one record per CDR3 protein. In the table there are 310,000 or so distinct CDR3 sequences, 50% to 60% of which are singletons. The sample taken for sequencing was peripheral blood. These receptors were taken from a woman aged 30 to 39 with primary liver carcinoma and hepatitis B virus infection.

This clonotype has just a few counts. A much more abundant neighbour one base away suggests this may be a read error. This chain uses TRBV29-1 with TRBJ2-7; tentative D call: TRBD2 (6 bases). The CDR3 length is 15 residues. Trimming removed 3 bases at V and 8 bases at J, with 23 bases between. The V gene's germline CDR1 is SQVTM and CDR2 ANQGSEA. CDR3 DNA: TGCAGCGTTGAGGCACCGGAGGGTGGAGTGTACAAGCAGTACTTC. Residues: CSVEAPEGGVYKQYF.

This clonotype was seen more than once but under ten times. CDR3 DNA: TGTGCCAGCAGCTTAAGAGACCCTAGCGAAAGCTCCTACGAGCAGTACTTC. This codes for CASSLRDPSESSYEQYF. This chain joins TRBV7-8 and TRBJ2-7, with D possibly matching TRBD2 (6 bases). Germline V gene lookup returns CDR1 SGHVS and CDR2 FQNEAQ. This CDR3 has 17 amino acids. V lost 2 bases and J 0 bases, leaving 17 bases between the germline ends.

As regards this clonotype: This sequence may be a read error, since a much larger clone differs from it by one base. The chain joins TRBV29-1 to TRBJ2-2; TRBD1 agrees at 11 bases. The CDR3 length is 15 residues. CDR1 is SQVTM and CDR2 is ANQGSEA in the germline V gene. CDR3 nucleotide sequence: TGCAGAGGCATGTCCGGGACAGGGGGTCGTGGGGAGCTGTTTTTT. Its translation: CRGMSGTGGRGELFF.

This chain joins TRBV5-5 and TRBJ2-7; D is undetermined. Germline V gene sequence: CDR1 SGHKS, CDR2 YYEKEE (reference sequence). The V gene lost 5 bases and the J gene lost 2 bases, with 17 bases spanning the gap. CDR3 size: 15 residues. This CDR3 is CASRSGAVSPYEQYF. CDR3 nucleotide sequence: TGTGCCAGCAGATCTGGCGCGGTTTCCCCCTACGAGCAGTACTTC.

The chain has TRBV14 and TRBJ2-5; D is ambiguous. V was shortened by 2 bases and J by 2 bases, with 15 bases between the two germline ends. The CDR3 is 16 amino acids. The germline V gene encodes CDR1 SGHDN and CDR2 FVKESK. The CDR3 region has the DNA TGTGCCAGCAGCCAATCACGAGTGGGATTACAAGAGACCCAGTACTTC. It specifies CASSQSRVGLQETQYF. Together with reference TRBV14 and TRBJ2-5, the CDR3 gives the full variable domain: EAGVTQFPSHSVIEKGQTVTLRCDPISGHDNLYWYRRVMGKEIKFLLHFVKESKQDESGMPNNRFLAERTGGTYSTLKVQPAELEDSGVYFCASSQSRVGLQETQYFGPGTRLLVL.

A word on this clonotype: One end of the junction does not line up with germline, which may come from a read error. The V and J genes are TRBV29-1 and TRBJ2-5, with 7 bases aligning to TRBD1. The CDR3 has 13 residues. From germline, CDR1 is SQVTM and CDR2 ANQGSEA. The CDR3 bases are TGCAGCGTAGCCGGGACAGTACAAGAGATCCAGTACTTC. Its protein is CSVAGTVQEIQYF.

The table lists this clonotype with a few counts. The J gene is TRBJ2-2, the V gene TRBV29-1, with D perhaps TRBD1 (6 bases). The length of the CDR3 is 16 residues. Trimming shortened V by 1 base and J by 3 bases, and 15 bases separated the two germline ends. Germline-derived CDR1 and CDR2 are SQVTM and ANQGSEA. The CDR3 spells CSVEGGQGMDTGELFF. CDR3 coding DNA: TGCAGCGTTGAAGGTGGGCAGGGGATGGACACCGGGGAGCTGTTTTTT.

Here the CDR3 reads CASSQQGMNTEAFF. The CDR3 coding sequence is TGTGCCAGCAGCCAACAGGGCATGAACACTGAAGCTTTCTTT. The chain combines TRBV5-4 with TRBJ1-1; D is perhaps TRBD1 (6 bases). Germline CDR1 is SGHNT and CDR2 is YYREEE (reference sequence). The CDR3 runs to 14 residues. Between the trimmed V and J ends, which lost 4 bases and 0 bases, there was a span of 10 bases.

A single count supports this clonotype. Germline is not matched at one junction end, which may reflect a read error. Written as DNA, the CDR3 is TGTACCAGCAGTTTGAGCGGGAACTACGAGCGGTACTTC. This sequence encodes CTSSLSGNYERYF. The J gene is TRBJ2-7, the V gene TRBV7-8; 7 bases fit TRBD2. The CDR3 runs to 13 residues. Germline CDR1 SGHVS, CDR2 FQNEAQ.

V usage is TRBV12-3 or TRBV12-4 and J usage is TRBJ1-1; no clear D gene. The CDR3 runs to 14 residues. The V and J ends lost 5 bases and 5 bases respectively, with 15 bases between them. CDR3 amino acids: CASSLWVGLTEAFF. The CDR3 bases are TGTGCCAGCAGTCTTTGGGTGGGCTTGACTGAAGCTTTCTTT.

The chain employs TRBV5-8 and TRBJ2-7; 9 nucleotides agree with TRBD2. Germline values: CDR1 SGHTS, CDR2 YDEGEE. This CDR3 contains 15 residues. Trimming cost V 2 bases and J 4 bases; bases outside gene matches: 7. For the CDR3, the DNA is TGTGCCAGCAGCTTCCATCTAGCGGGACTGTACGAGCAGTACTTC. Translated, it gives CASSFHLAGLYEQYF.

Comments on this clonotype: This is likely a read error, given that the CDR3 carries no conserved phenylalanine or tryptophan at its end. The chain employs TRBV6-5 and TRBJ2-7; D is perhaps TRBD1 (5 bases). Germline CDR1 MNHEY, CDR2 SVGAGI. This CDR3 contains 14 residues. V lost 4 bases and J lost 2, with 12 bases in between. CDR3 bases: TGTGCCAGCAGTTTTGGTCAGGGCCCCTACGAGCAGTACTAC. As protein: CASSFGQGPYEQYY.

In the case of this clonotype: Being one base from a much bigger clone, this may be a read error. No DNA is shown, since the ends of the CDR3 on it are uncertain; the CDR3 is the one TCRdb lists. The gene calls are TRBV12-3 or TRBV12-4 and TRBJ1-1. The CDR3 extends over 13 residues, inclusive of both ends. The CDR3 loop reads CASSWDVGNGACF.

In regard to this clonotype: This may arise from a read error, as a much more abundant clone is one base away. J is TRBJ1-2 and V is TRBV6-2 or TRBV6-3; D not certain. CDR1 and CDR2 (germline): MNHEY, SVGEGT. The CDR3 contains 14 residues. Here the CDR3 reads CASTYAEDSAGHTF. Here the CDR3 DNA reads TGTGCCAGCACCTATGCCGAAGACTCGGCTGGCCACACCTTC.

The rearrangement uses TRBV4-1 and TRBJ2-5; 7 bases are shared with TRBD2. The J segment lost 4 bases and the V segment lost 1 base, leaving 3 bases of the junction unmatched. Germline V CDR1 and CDR2: MGHRA, YSYEKL. The length of the CDR3 is 14 residues. The CDR3 here is CASSQAAGAETQYF. As DNA, the CDR3 is TGCGCCAGCAGCCAAGCCGCGGGAGCAGAGACCCAGTACTTC.

In the case of this clonotype: Here the CDR3 omits its conserved ending phenylalanine or tryptophan, so a read error is the likely source. V usage is TRBV4-2 and J usage is TRBJ2-1; the D gene could be TRBD1 or TRBD2 (5 bases each). The germline CDR1 and CDR2 sequences are LGHNA and YNFKEQ. The CDR3 is made up of 17 amino acids. The CDR3, as DNA: TGTGCCAGCACCCAAGTAGGGGAGCCCCCATCCGAGAGAAAGCAGTTCTCC. It yields the protein CASTQVGEPPSERKQFS.

This clonotype was observed many times. This chain links TRBV4-1 with TRBJ2-5; the match to TRBD1 covers 7 bases. V lost 1 base to trimming and J lost 1 base; unmatched junction nucleotides: 6. This CDR3 has 16 residues. Germline lookup yields CDR1 MGHRA and CDR2 YSYEKL. The CDR3 DNA is TGCGCCAGCAGCCAAGGACAGGGTGGGGGCCAAGAGACCCAGTACTTC. Protein product: CASSQGQGGGQETQYF.

Remarks on this clonotype: This may arise from a read error, as a much more abundant clone is one base away. A read error is likely, as this CDR3 ends without the conserved phenylalanine or tryptophan. The gene calls are TRBV5-6 and TRBJ1-1; D remains unclear. CDR3 size: 14 residues. The germline gives CDR1 SGHDT, CDR2 YYEEEE. The V and J ends lost 1 base and 0 bases respectively, with 7 bases between them. CDR3 sequence: CASSLFRMNTEAFL. CDR3 nucleotides: TGTGCCAGCAGCTTGTTCAGGATGAACACTGAAGCTTTCCTT.

Note on this clonotype: This may arise from a read error, as a much more abundant clone is one base away. The V and J genes are TRBV6-6 and TRBJ1-5, with 7 bases matching TRBD1. Germline loops: CDR1 MNHNY, CDR2 SVGAGI (reference sequence). V shed 8 bases and J 1 base; nucleotides not matched to a gene: 5. The CDR3 covers 14 residues. The CDR3 bases are TGTGCCAGCCAACAGGGGATGAGCAATCAGCCCCAGCATTTT. This gives the protein CASQQGMSNQPQHF.

Many counts were recorded for this clonotype. The chain employs TRBV11-2 and TRBJ2-3, with 8 bases lining up with TRBD2. The germline gives CDR1 SGHAT, CDR2 FQNNGV. V shed 4 bases, J shed 2 bases, and the junction held 8 bases outside the gene matches. This CDR3 contains 16 residues. The CDR3 region is CASSSHPAGVTDTQYF. The CDR3 bases are TGTGCCAGCAGCTCTCACCCAGCGGGAGTCACAGATACGCAGTATTTT. Drawing the rest from reference TRBV11-2 and TRBJ2-3, the complete variable domain is EAGVAQSPRYKIIEKRQSVAFWCNPISGHATLYWYQQILGQGPKLLIQFQNNGVVDDSQLPKDRFSAERLKGVDSTLKIQPAKLEDSAVYLCASSSHPAGVTDTQYFGPGTRLTVL.